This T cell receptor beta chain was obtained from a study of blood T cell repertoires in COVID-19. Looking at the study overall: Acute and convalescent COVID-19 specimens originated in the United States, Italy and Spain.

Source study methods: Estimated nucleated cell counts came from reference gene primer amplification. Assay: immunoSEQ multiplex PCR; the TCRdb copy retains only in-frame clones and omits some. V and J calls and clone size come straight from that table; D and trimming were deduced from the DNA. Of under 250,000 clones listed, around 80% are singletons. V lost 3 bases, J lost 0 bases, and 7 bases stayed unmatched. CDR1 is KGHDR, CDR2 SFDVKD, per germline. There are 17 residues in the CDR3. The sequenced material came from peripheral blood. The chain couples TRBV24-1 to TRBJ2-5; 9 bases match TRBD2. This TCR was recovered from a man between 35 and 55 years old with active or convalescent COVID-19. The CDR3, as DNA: TGTGCCACCAGTGATGCTTCCGGGACTAGCAACCAAGAGACCCAGTACTTC. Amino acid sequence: CATSDASGTSNQETQYF.